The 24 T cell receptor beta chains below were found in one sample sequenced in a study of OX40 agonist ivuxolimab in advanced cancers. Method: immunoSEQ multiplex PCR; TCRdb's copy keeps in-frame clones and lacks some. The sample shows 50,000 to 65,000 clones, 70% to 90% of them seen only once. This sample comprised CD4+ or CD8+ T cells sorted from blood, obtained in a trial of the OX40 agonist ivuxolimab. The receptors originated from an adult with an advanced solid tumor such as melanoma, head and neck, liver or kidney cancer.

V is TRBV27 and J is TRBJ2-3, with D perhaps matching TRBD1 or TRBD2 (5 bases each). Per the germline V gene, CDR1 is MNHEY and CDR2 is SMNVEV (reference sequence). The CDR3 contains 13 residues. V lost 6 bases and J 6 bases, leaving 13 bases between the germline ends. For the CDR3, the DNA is TGTGCCAGCAGAGGGACGGTTTGGGATACGCAGTATTTT. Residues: CASRGTVWDTQYF.

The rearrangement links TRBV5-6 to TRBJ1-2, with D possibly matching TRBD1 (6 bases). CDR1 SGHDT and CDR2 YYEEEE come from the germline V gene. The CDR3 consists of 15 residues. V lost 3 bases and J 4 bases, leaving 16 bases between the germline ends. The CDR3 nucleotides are TGTGCCAGCAGCTCGTCGGGACAAGAGGTCTATGGCTACACCTTC. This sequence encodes CASSSSGQEVYGYTF. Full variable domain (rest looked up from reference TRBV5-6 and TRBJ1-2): DAGVTQSPTHLIKTRGQQVTLRCSPKSGHDTVSWYQQALGQGPQFIFQYYEEEERQRGNFPDRFSGHQFPNYSSELNVNALLLGDSALYLCASSSSGQEVYGYTFGSGTRLTVV.

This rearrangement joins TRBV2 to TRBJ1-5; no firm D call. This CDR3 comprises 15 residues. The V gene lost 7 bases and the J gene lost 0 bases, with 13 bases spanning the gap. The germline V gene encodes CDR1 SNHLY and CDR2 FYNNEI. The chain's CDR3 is CASTPGKYSNQPQHF. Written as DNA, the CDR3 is TGTGCCAGCACCCCTGGAAAGTATAGCAATCAGCCCCAGCATTTT.

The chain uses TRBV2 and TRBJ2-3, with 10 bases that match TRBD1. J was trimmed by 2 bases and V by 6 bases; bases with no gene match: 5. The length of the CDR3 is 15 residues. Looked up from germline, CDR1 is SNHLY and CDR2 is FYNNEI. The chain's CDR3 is CASRGQGKPTDTQYF. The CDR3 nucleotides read TGTGCCAGCAGGGGACAGGGGAAACCCACAGATACGCAGTATTTT.

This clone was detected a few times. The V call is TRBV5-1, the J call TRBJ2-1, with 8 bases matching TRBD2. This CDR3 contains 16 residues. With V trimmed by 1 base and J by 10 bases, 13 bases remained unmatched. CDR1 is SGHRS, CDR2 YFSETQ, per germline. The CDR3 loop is CASSLTVAGSAGEQFF. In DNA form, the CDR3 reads TGCGCCAGCAGCTTGACTGTAGCGGGGTCCGCCGGGGAGCAGTTCTTC. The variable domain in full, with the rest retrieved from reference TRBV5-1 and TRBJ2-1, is KAGVTQTPRYLIKTRGQQVTLSCSPISGHRSVSWYQQTPGQGLQFLFEYFSETQRNKGNFPGRFSGRQFSNSRSEMNVSTLELGDSALYLCASSLTVAGSAGEQFFGPGTRLTVL.

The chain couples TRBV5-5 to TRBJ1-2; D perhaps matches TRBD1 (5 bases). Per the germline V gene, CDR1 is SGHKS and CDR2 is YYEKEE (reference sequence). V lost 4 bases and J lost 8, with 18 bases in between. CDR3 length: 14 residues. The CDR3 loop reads CASSAPGRTPGYTF. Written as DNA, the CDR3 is TGTGCCAGCAGCGCACCGGGACGGACACCGGGCTACACCTTC.

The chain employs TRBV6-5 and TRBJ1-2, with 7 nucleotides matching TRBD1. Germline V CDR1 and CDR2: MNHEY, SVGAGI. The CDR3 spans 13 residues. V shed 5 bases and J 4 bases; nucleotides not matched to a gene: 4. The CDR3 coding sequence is TGTGCCAGCAGTGAGGGACAGTCCTATGGCTACACCTTC. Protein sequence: CASSEGQSYGYTF.

In nucleotides, the CDR3 is TGTGCCAGCAGTTTACGAGAGACCCAGTACTTC. Translated, it gives CASSLRETQYF. The V call is TRBV6-5, the J call TRBJ2-5; D not certain. The V and J ends lost 4 bases and 4 bases respectively, with 4 bases between them. The V gene's germline CDR1 is MNHEY and CDR2 SVGAGI. The CDR3 extends over 11 amino acids.

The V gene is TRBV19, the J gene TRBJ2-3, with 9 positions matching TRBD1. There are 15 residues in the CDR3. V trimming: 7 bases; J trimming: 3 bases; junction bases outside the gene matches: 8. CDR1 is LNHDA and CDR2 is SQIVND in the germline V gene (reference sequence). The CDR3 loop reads CASNGGQGWTDTQYF. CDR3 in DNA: TGTGCCAGTAATGGGGGACAGGGATGGACAGATACGCAGTATTTT.

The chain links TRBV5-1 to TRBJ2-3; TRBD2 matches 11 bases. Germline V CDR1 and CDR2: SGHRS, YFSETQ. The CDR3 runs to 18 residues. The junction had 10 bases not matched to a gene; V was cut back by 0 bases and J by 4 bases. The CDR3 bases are TGCGCCAGCAGCTTGGAGCCTAGCGGGGGGCAAGGGGCAGATACGCAGTATTTT. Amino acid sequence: CASSLEPSGGQGADTQYF. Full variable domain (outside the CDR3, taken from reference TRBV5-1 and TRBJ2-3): KAGVTQTPRYLIKTRGQQVTLSCSPISGHRSVSWYQQTPGQGLQFLFEYFSETQRNKGNFPGRFSGRQFSNSRSEMNVSTLELGDSALYLCASSLEPSGGQGADTQYFGPGTRLTVL.

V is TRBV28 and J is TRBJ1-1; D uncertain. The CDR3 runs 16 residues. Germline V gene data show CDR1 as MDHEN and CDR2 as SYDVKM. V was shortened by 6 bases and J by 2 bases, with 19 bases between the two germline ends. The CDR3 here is CASSSLGSDYNTEAFF. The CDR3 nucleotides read TGTGCCAGCAGCTCCTTAGGGTCGGACTATAACACTGAAGCTTTCTTT.

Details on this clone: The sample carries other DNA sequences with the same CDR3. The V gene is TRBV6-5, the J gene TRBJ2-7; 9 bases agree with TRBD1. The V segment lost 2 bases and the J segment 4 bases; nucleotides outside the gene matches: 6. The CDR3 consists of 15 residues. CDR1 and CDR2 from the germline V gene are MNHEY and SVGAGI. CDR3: CASSYGGTGSYEQYF. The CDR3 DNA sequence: TGTGCCAGCAGTTACGGCGGGACAGGGTCATACGAGCAGTACTTC.

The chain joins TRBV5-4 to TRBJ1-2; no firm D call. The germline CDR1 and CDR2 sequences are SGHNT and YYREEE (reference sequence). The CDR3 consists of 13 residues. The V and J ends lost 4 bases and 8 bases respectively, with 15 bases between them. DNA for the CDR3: TGTGCCAGCAGCCGAGATGGGGTCGGGGGCTACACCTTC. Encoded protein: CASSRDGVGGYTF. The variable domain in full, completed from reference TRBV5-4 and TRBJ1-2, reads ETGVTQSPTHLIKTRGQQVTLRCSSQSGHNTVSWYQQALGQGPQFIFQYYREEENGRGNFPPRFSGLQFPNYSSELNVNALELDDSALYLCASSRDGVGGYTFGSGTRLTVV.

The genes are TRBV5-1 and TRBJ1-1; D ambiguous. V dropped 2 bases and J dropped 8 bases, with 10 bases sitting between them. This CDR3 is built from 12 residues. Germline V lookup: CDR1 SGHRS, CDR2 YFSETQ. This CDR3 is CASSFLGVEAFF. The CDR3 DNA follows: TGCGCCAGCAGCTTTTTAGGAGTCGAAGCTTTCTTT. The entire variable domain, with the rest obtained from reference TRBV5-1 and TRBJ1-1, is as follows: KAGVTQTPRYLIKTRGQQVTLSCSPISGHRSVSWYQQTPGQGLQFLFEYFSETQRNKGNFPGRFSGRQFSNSRSEMNVSTLELGDSALYLCASSFLGVEAFFGQGTRLTVV.

CDR3 bases: TGTGCCACCCAGGGGGACAACTATGGCTACACCTTC. Its protein is CATQGDNYGYTF. The rearrangement uses TRBV10-3 and TRBJ1-2, with TRBD1 identical over 7 bases. Trimming cost V 10 bases and J 2 bases; bases outside gene matches: 4. The CDR3 has 12 amino acids. CDR1 ENHRY and CDR2 SYGVKD come from the germline V gene.

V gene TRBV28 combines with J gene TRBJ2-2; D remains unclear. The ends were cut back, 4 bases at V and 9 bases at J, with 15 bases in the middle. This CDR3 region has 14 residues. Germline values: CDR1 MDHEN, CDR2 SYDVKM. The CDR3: CASSSSASLRELFF. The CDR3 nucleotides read TGTGCCAGCAGTTCGTCGGCAAGCTTGAGGGAGCTGTTTTTT.

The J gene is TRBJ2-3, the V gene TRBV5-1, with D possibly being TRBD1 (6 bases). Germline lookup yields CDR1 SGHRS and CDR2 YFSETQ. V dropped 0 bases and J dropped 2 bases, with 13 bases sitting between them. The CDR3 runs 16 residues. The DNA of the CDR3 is TGCGCCAGCAGCTTGGATGGCAGGGGAAACACAGATACGCAGTATTTT. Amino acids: CASSLDGRGNTDTQYF.

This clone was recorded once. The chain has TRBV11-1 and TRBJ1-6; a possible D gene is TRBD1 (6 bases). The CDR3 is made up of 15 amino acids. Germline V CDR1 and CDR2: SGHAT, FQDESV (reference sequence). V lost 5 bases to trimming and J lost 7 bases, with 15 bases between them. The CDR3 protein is CASSLGGRRNSPLHF. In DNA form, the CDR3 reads TGTGCCAGCAGCCTCGGGGGCAGAAGAAATTCACCCCTCCACTTT.

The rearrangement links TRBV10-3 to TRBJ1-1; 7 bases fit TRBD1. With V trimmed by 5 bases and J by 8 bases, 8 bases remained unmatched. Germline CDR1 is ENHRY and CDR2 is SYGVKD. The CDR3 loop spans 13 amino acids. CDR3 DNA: TGTGCCATCAGTAAAGGTCAGGGGGAGGAAGCTTTCTTT. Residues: CAISKGQGEEAFF.

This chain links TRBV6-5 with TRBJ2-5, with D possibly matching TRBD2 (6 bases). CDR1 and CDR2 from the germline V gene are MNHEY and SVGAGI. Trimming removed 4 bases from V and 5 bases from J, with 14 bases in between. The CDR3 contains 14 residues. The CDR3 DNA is TGTGCCAGCAGTTCCGGGGCAGGGAGGGAGACCCAGTACTTC. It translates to CASSSGAGRETQYF.

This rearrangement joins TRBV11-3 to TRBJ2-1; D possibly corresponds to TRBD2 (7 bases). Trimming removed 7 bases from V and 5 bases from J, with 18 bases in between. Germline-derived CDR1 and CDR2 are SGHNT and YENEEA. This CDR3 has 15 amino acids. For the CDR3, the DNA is TGTGCCAGCACCTTTCGGGGGGCGTCGGACAATGAGCAGTTCTTC. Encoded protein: CASTFRGASDNEQFF.

The CDR3 region has the DNA TGTGCCAGCAGCTTAGATCTCGGGAGTTTCGTAGGGACAGGGGTAGAGACCCAGTACTTC. It specifies CASSLDLGSFVGTGVETQYF. The chain carries TRBV11-2 and TRBJ2-5; 10 bases map to TRBD1. Per the germline V gene, CDR1 is SGHAT and CDR2 is FQNNGV. This CDR3 comprises 20 residues. V shed 0 bases, J shed 4 bases, and the junction held 17 bases outside the gene matches.

The chain's CDR3 is CASSLDTGSYGYTF. The CDR3 nucleotides read TGTGCCAGCAGCTTAGACACAGGGTCTTATGGCTACACCTTC. This rearrangement joins TRBV7-2 to TRBJ1-2; possible D gene TRBD1, 6 bases. The CDR3 totals 14 residues. Per germline, CDR1 SGHTA and CDR2 FQGNSA. The ends were cut back, 1 base at V and 5 bases at J, with 11 bases in the middle.

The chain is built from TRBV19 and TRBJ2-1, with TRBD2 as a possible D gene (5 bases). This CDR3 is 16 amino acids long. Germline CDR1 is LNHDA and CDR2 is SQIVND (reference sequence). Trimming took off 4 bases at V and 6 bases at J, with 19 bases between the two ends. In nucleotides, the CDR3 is TGTGCCAGTAGTAGGAGGTCGCAGGTTTGGGGCAATGAGCAGTTCTTC. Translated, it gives CASSRRSQVWGNEQFF.